These T cell receptor beta chains were read from a single sample in a study of blood T cell repertoires in COVID-19. Using immunoSEQ multiplex PCR, the repertoire was profiled, and TCRdb retains in-frame clones only, with some absent. Of hundreds of thousands of clones in the sample, 70% to 90% are singletons; the top ten hold 7.2%. The source material was peripheral blood. The receptors derive from a human donor in a cohort sampled during active COVID-19. CDR3s include the opening cysteine and the closing phenylalanine or tryptophan. A D gene is named only where the DNA matches it firmly. Clone sizes are given selectively: once, few, many, or a class where the clone is expanded.

abundance	v_gene	j_gene	d_gene	CDR3nt	CDR3aa
once	TRBV7-9	TRBJ1-2	NA	TGTGCCAGCACTCAACTTCAGGGGTATGGCTACACCTTC	CASTQLQGYGYTF
once	TRBV5-1	TRBJ2-4	NA	TGCGCCAGCAGCCACACCGGACAGTCCAAAAACATTCAGTACTTC	CASSHTGQSKNIQYF
NA	TRBV12-3/TRBV12-4	TRBJ2-7	NA	TGTGCCAGCAGTCCCCAGAACTACGAGCAGTACTTC	CASSPQNYEQYF
once	TRBV3-1/TRBV3-2	TRBJ2-6	NA	TGTGCCAGCAGCCAAGGATCCGGGAGAGGATACTCTGGGGCCAACGTCCTGACTTTC	CASSQGSGRGYSGANVLTF
NA	TRBV10-3	TRBJ2-7	NA	TGTGCCATCAGTTATAGCTCCAGCTCCTACGAGCAGTACTTC	CAISYSSSSYEQYF
few	TRBV19	TRBJ1-5	NA	TGTGCCAGTAGTCAGGGGAATCAGCCCCAGCATTTT	CASSQGNQPQHF
NA	TRBV7-9	TRBJ2-7	TRBD2	TGTGCCAGCAGCTTCAGGAGCGGGGACGAGCAGTACTTC	CASSFRSGDEQYF
NA	TRBV12-5	TRBJ2-7	NA	TGTGCTAGTGGTCCTCACAATTCCTACGAGCAGTACTTC	CASGPHNSYEQYF
NA	TRBV4-2	TRBJ2-3	NA	TGTGCCAGCAGCCAACAAAGGGGCGCAGATACGCAGTATTTT	CASSQQRGADTQYF
NA	TRBV11-1	TRBJ1-4	NA	TGTGCCAGCAGCTTAGGTGGGCCTGGAGAAAAACTGTTTTTT	CASSLGGPGEKLFF
NA	TRBV10-2	TRBJ2-3	NA	TGCGCCAGCAGCCCTATTTCTAGGACAGATACGCAGTATTTT	CASSPISRTDTQYF
NA	TRBV7-9	TRBJ2-5	TRBD2	TGTGCCAGCAGCTTCGTCGGGGGGGCCATGGAGACCCAGTACTTC	CASSFVGGAMETQYF
NA	TRBV5-1	TRBJ1-1	TRBD1	TGCGCCAGCAGCTTGGAAGGCAGGGGGTTAACTGAAGCTTTCTTT	CASSLEGRGLTEAFF
NA	TRBV19	TRBJ2-3	NA	TGTGCCAGTAAACCGGAGGGGCGGACAGATACGCAGTATTTT	CASKPEGRTDTQYF
NA	TRBV7-6	TRBJ2-1	TRBD2	TGTGCCAGCAGCTTAGGGACTAGCGGGGGTGCTAACAATGAGCAGTTCTTC	CASSLGTSGGANNEQFF
NA	TRBV5-1	TRBJ1-6	NA	TGCGCCAGCAGCTCCCTCCAGGGCCCAAATTCACCCCTCCACTTT	CASSSLQGPNSPLHF
NA	TRBV9	TRBJ1-5	NA	TGTGCCAGCAGCCTAGGGACCGACGGGGAGCCCCAGCATTTT	CASSLGTDGEPQHF
NA	TRBV7-2	TRBJ2-1	TRBD2	TGTGCCAGCAGCTTAGCTAGCGGGGGGTTCTACAATGAGCAGTTCTTC	CASSLASGGFYNEQFF
NA	TRBV4-2	TRBJ1-3	NA	TGTGCCAGCAGCCAAGCTATAAGCTCTGGAAACACCATATATTTT	CASSQAISSGNTIYF
once	TRBV5-1	TRBJ1-2	TRBD1	TGCGCCAGCAGCTTGGATCTCCCGGGACAGGGGGCCGGTGGCTACACCTTC	CASSLDLPGQGAGGYTF
NA	TRBV29-1	TRBJ2-2	TRBD1	TGCAGCGTTGGAGGACGGGTCGACAGGGCGTACACCGGGGAGCTGTTTTTT	CSVGGRVDRAYTGELFF
NA	TRBV5-1	TRBJ1-4	TRBD1	TGCGCCAGCAGCCAGGGGGGACCAACTAATGAAAAACTGTTTTTT	CASSQGGPTNEKLFF
NA	TRBV5-4	TRBJ2-3	TRBD2	TGTGCCAGCAGCTACGAGCGGGGGCTTACCACAGATACGCAGTATTTT	CASSYERGLTTDTQYF
NA	TRBV24-1	TRBJ1-2	TRBD1	TGTGCCACCAGTGCAGCCTGGGGGACAGGGGACGAGTACTATGGCTACACCTTC	CATSAAWGTGDEYYGYTF
NA	TRBV29-1	TRBJ1-1	NA	TGCAGCGTTGAAACCGGTAACACTGAAGCTTTCTTT	CSVETGNTEAFF
NA	TRBV3-1/TRBV3-2	TRBJ1-1	NA	TGTGCCAGCAGCCAGGGACAGAACACTGAAGCTTTCTTT	CASSQGQNTEAFF
few	TRBV6-1	TRBJ1-5	NA	TGTGCCAGCAGTGAACTGAAAGTCTATAGCAATCAGCCCCAGCATTTT	CASSELKVYSNQPQHF
NA	TRBV10-2	TRBJ1-6	NA	TGCGCCAGCAGTGAGGAGCCGAATTGGAGTATTAATTCACCCCTCCACTTT	CASSEEPNWSINSPLHF
NA	TRBV5-1	TRBJ2-3	NA	TGCGCCAGCAGCTTGGATCGCGGGGGCACAGATACGCAGTATTTT	CASSLDRGGTDTQYF
NA	TRBV21-1	TRBJ1-3	NA	TGTGCCAGCAGCAAAGGGGGAGGTAACCGCTCTGGAAACACCATATATTTT	CASSKGGGNRSGNTIYF